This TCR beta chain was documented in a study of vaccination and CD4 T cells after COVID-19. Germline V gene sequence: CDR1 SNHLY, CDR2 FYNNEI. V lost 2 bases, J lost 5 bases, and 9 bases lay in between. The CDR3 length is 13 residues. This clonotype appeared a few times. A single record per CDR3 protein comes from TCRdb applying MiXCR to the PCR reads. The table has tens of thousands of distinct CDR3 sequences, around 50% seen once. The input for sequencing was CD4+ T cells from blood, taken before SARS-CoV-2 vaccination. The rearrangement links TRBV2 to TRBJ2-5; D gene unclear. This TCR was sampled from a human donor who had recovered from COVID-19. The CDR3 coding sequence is TGTGCCAGCAGTGAATCTGGGGTTGAGACCCAGTACTTC. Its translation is CASSESGVETQYF.